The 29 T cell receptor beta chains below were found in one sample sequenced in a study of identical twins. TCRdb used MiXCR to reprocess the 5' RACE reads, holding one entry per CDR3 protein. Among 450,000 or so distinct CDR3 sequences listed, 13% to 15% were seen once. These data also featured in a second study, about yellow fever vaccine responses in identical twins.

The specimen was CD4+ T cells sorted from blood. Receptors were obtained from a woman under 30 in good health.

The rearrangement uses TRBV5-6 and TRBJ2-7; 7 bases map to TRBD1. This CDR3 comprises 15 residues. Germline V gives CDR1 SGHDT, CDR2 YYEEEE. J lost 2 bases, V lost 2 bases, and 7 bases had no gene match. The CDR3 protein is CASSLPAGGPYEQYF. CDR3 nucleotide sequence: TGTGCCAGCAGCTTACCGGCAGGGGGTCCCTACGAGCAGTACTTC.

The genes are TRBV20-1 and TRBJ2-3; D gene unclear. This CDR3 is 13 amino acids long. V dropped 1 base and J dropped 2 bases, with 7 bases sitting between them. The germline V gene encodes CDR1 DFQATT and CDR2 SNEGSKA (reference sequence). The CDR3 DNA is TGCAGTGCTAGAGTCAGCTCCACAGATACGCAGTATTTT. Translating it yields CSARVSSTDTQYF.

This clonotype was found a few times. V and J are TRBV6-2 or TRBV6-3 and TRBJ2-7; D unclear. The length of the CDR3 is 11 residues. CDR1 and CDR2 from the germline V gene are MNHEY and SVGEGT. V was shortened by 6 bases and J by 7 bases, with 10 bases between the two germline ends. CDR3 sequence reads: CASSSPLEQYF. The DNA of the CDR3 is TGTGCCAGCAGCTCACCCCTTGAGCAGTACTTC.

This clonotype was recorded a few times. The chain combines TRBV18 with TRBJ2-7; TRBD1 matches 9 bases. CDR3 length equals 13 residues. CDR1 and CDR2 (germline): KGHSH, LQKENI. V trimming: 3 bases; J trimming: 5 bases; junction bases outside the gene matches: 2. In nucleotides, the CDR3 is TGTGCCAGCTCACCGGGGGACAGGGACGAGCAGTACTTC. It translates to CASSPGDRDEQYF.

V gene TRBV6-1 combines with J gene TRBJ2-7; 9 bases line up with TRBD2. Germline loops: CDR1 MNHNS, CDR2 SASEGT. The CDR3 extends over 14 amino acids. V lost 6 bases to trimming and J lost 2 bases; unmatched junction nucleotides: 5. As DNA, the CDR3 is TGTGCCAGCAGGCGGGAGGGGGGGCCCTACGAGCAGTACTTC. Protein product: CASRREGGPYEQYF.

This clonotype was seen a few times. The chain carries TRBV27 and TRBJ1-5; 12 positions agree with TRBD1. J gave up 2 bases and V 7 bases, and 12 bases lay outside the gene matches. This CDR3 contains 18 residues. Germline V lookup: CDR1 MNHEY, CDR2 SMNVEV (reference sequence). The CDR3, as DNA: TGTGCCAGCACCCAAGGGGGACAGGGGGCGTCCGGCAATCAGCCCCAGCATTTT. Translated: CASTQGGQGASGNQPQHF.

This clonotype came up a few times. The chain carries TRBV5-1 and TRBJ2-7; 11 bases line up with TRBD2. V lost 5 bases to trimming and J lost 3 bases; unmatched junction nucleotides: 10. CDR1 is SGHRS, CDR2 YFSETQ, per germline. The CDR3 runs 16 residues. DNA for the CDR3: TGCGCCAGCAGGCCACTCACTAGCGGGGGAGACTACGAGCAGTACTTC. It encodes CASRPLTSGGDYEQYF.

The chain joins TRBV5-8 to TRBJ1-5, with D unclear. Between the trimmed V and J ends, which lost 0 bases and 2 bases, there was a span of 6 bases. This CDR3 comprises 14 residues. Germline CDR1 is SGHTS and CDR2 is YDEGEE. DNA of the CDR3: TGTGCCAGCAGCTTGGGGCTGCGCAATCAGCCCCAGCATTTT. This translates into CASSLGLRNQPQHF.

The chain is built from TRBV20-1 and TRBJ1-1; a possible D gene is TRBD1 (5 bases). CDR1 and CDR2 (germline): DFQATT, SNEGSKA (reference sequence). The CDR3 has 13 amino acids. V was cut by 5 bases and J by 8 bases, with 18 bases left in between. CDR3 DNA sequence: TGCAGTGCTCCTATCATCGGCGCAGGGGAAGCTTTCTTT. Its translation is CSAPIIGAGEAFF.

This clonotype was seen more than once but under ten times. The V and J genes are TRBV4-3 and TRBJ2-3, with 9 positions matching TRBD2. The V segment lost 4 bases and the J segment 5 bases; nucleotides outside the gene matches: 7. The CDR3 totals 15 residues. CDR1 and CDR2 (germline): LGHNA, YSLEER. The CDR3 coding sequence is TGCGCCAGCAGCCCATCTATTAGCGGGGGAGATACGCAGTATTTT. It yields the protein CASSPSISGGDTQYF.

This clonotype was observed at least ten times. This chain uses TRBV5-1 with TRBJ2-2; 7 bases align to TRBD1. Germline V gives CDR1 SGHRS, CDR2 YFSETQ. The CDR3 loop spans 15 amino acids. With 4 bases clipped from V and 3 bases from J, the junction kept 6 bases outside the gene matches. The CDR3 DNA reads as TGCGCCAGCAGCCACCCTGGGACAGACACCGGGGAGCTGTTTTTT. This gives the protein CASSHPGTDTGELFF.

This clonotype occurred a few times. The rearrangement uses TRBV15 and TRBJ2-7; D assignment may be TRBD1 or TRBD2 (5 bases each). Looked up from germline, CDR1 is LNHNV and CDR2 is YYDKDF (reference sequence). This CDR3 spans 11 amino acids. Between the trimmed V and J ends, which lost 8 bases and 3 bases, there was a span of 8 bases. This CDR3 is CATGTIYEQYF. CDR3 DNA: TGTGCCACCGGGACGATCTACGAGCAGTACTTC.

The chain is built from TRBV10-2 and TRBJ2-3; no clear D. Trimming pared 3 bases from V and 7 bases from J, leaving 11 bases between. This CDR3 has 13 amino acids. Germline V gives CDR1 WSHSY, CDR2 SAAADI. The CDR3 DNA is TGCGCCAGCAGTGAATTGGGCCTGAATACGCAGTATTTT. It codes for CASSELGLNTQYF.

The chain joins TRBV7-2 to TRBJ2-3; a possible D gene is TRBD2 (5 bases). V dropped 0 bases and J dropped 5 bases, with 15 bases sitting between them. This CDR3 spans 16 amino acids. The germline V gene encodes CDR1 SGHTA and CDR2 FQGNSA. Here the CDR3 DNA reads TGTGCCAGCAGCTTAGCGGCCAGCGAGGGTAGAGATACGCAGTATTTT. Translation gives CASSLAASEGRDTQYF.

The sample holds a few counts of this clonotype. The CDR3 spells CASTPSPRLNTGELFF. For the CDR3, the DNA is TGTGCCAGCACCCCATCGCCCCGCCTGAACACCGGGGAGCTGTTTTTT. V and J are TRBV6-1 and TRBJ2-2; no clear D gene. Germline CDR1 is MNHNS and CDR2 is SASEGT. The CDR3 is 16 residues long. The germline V and J ends were trimmed by 7 bases and 1 base, with 16 bases remaining between them.

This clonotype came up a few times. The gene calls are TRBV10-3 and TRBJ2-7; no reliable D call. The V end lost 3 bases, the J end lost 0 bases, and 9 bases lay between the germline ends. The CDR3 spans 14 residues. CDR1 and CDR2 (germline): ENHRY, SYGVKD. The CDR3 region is CAISDLGSSYEQYF. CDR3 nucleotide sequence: TGTGCCATCAGTGATTTGGGGTCCTCCTACGAGCAGTACTTC.

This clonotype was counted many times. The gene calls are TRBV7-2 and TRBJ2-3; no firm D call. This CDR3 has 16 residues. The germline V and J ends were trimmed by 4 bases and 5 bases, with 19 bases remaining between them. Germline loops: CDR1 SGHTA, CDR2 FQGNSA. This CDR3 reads CASSSRWRAAGDTQYF. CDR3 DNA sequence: TGTGCCAGCAGCTCCCGATGGCGTGCAGCAGGAGATACGCAGTATTTT. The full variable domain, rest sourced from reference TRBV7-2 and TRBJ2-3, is GAGVSQSPSNKVTEKGKDVELRCDPISGHTALYWYRQSLGQGLEFLIYFQGNSAPDKSGLPSDRFSAERTGGSVSTLTIQRTQQEDSAVYLCASSSRWRAAGDTQYFGPGTRLTVL.

In DNA, the CDR3 is TGTGCCAGCAAGCGCGGACCGCGTCCACTAGCACCAGAGATGGAGACCCAGTACTTC. Translated, it gives CASKRGPRPLAPEMETQYF. V gene TRBV21-1 combines with J gene TRBJ2-5; the D segment call TRBD2 is taken from the table without a DNA check. TRBV21-1 constitutes a pseudogene. The CDR3 sequence is 19 residues long.

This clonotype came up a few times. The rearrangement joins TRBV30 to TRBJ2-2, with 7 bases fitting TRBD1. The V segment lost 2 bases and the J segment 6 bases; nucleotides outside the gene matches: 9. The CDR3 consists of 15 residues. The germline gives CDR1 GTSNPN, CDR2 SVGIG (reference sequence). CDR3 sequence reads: CAWSKTGTVSGELFF. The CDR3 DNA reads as TGTGCCTGGAGTAAAACCGGGACAGTATCCGGGGAGCTGTTTTTT. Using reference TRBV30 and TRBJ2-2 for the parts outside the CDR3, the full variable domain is SQTIHQWPATLVQPVGSPLSLECTVEGTSNPNLYWYRQAAGRGLQLLFYSVGIGQISSEVPQNLSASRPQDRQFILSSKKLLLSDSGFYLCAWSKTGTVSGELFFGEGSRLTVL.

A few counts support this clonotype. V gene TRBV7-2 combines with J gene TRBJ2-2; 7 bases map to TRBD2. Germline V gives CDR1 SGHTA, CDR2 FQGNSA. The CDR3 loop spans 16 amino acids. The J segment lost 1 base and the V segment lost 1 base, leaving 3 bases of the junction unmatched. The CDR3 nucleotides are TGTGCCAGCAGCTTAGTCCTAGCGGTGAACACCGGGGAGCTGTTTTTT. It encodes CASSLVLAVNTGELFF. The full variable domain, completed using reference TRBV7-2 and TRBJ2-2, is GAGVSQSPSNKVTEKGKDVELRCDPISGHTALYWYRQSLGQGLEFLIYFQGNSAPDKSGLPSDRFSAERTGGSVSTLTIQRTQQEDSAVYLCASSLVLAVNTGELFFGEGSRLTVL.

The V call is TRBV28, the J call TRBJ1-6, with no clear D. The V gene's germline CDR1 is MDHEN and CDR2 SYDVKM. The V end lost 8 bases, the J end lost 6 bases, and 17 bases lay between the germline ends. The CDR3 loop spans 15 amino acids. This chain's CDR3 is CASHLRGAFNSPLHF. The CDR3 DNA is TGTGCCAGCCACCTACGGGGAGCTTTTAATTCACCCCTCCACTTT.

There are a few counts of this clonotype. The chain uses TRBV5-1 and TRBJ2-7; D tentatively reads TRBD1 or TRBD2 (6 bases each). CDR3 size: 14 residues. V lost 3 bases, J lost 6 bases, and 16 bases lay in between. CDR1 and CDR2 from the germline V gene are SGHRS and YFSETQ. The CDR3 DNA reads TGCGCCAGCAGCTACGTCGGGGGCCGGGGCGAGCAGTACTTC. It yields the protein CASSYVGGRGEQYF.

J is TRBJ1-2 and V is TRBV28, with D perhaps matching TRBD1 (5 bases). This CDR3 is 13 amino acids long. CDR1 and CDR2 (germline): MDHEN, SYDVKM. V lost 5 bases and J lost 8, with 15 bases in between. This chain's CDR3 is CASSPSGMEGYTF. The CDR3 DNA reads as TGTGCCAGCAGTCCCTCAGGGATGGAGGGCTACACCTTC.

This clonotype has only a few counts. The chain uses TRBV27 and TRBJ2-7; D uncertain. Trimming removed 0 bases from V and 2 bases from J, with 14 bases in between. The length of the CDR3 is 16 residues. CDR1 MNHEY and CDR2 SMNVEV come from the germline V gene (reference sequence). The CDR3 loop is CASSLSIGQATYEQYF. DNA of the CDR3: TGTGCCAGCAGTTTATCGATCGGCCAGGCGACCTACGAGCAGTACTTC.

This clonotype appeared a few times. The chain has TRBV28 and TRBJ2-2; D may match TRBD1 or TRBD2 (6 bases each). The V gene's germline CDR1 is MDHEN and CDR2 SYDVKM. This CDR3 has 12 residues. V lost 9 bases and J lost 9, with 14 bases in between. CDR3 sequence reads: CASQGTARELFF. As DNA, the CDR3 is TGTGCCAGTCAGGGGACTGCCAGGGAGCTGTTTTTT.

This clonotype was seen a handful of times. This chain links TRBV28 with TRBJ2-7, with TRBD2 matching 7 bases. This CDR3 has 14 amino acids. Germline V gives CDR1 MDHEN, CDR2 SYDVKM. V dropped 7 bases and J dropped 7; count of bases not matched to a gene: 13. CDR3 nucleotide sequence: TGTGCCAGCAATTCAATCGGGGGGACCTGGGAGCAGTACTTC. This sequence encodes CASNSIGGTWEQYF.

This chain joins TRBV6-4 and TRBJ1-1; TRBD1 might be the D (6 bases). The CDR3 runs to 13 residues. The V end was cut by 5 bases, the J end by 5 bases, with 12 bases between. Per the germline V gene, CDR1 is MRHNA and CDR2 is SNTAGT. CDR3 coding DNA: TGTGCCAGCAGTAGTACAGGGCAAACTGAAGCTTTCTTT. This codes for CASSSTGQTEAFF.

The CDR3, as DNA: TGTGCCTGGAGTCAGGGGATTTCCAAAAACATTCAGTACTTC. Protein sequence: CAWSQGISKNIQYF. The gene calls are TRBV30 and TRBJ2-4; possible D gene TRBD1, 6 bases. The V gene lost 2 bases and the J gene lost 2 bases, with 10 bases spanning the gap. Germline V gene lookup returns CDR1 GTSNPN and CDR2 SVGIG (reference sequence). There are 14 residues in the CDR3.

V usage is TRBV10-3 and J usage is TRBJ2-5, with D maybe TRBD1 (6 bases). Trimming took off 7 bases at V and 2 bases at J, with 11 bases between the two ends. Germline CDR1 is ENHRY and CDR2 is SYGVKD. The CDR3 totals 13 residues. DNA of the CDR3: TGTGCCATCATGGATGGACAGCAAGAGACCCAGTACTTC. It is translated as CAIMDGQQETQYF.